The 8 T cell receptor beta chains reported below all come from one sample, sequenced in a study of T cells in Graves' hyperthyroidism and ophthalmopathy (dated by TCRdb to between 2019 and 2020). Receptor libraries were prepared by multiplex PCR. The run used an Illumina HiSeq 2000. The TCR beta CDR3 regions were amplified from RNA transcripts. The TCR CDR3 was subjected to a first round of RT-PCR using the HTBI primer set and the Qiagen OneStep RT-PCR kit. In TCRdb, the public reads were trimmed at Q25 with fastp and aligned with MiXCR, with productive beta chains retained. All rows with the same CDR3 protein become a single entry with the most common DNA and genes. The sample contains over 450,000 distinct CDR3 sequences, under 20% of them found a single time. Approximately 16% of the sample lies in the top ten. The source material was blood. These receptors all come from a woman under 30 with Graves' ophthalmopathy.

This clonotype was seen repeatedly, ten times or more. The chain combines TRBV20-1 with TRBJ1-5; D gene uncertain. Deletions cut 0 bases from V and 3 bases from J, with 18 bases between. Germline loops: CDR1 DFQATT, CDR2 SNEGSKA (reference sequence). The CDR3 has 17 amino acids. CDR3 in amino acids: CSARDRHSGDLNQPQHF. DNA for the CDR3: TGCAGTGCTAGAGATAGGCATAGTGGAGACCTCAATCAGCCCCAGCATTTT.

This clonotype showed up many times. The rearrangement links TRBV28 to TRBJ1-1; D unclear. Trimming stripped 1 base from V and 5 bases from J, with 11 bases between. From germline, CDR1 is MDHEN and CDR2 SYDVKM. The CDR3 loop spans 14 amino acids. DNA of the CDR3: TGTGCCAGCAGTTTATCCAGCGGATCGACTGAAGCTTTCTTT. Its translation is CASSLSSGSTEAFF.

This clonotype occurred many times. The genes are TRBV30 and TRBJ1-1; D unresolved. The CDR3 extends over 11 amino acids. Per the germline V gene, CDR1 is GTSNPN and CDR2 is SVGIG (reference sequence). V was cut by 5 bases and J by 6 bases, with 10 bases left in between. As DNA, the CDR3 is TGTGCCTGGGAGAGTACTGCTGAAGCTTTCTTT. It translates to CAWESTAEAFF.

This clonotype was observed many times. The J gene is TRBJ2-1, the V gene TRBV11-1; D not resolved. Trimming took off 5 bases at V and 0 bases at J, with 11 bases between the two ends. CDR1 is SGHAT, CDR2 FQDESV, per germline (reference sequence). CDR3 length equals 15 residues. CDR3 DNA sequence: TGTGCCAGCAGCCCCCGCGGTTTCTCCTACAATGAGCAGTTCTTC. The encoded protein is CASSPRGFSYNEQFF. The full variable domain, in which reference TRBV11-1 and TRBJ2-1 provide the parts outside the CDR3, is EAEVAQSPRYKITEKSQAVAFWCDPISGHATLYWYRQILGQGPELLVQFQDESVVDDSQLPKDRFSAERLKGVDSTLKIQPAELGDSAMYLCASSPRGFSYNEQFFGPGTRLTVL.

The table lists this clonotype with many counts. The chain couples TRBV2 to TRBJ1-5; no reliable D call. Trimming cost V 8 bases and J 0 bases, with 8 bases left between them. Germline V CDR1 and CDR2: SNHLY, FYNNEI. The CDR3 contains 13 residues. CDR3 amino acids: CASGFPSNQPQHF. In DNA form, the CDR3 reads TGTGCCAGCGGGTTCCCTAGCAATCAGCCCCAGCATTTT.

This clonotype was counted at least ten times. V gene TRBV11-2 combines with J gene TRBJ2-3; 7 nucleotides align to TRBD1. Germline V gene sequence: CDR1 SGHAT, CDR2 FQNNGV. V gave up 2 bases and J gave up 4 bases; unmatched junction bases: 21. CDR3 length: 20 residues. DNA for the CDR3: TGTGCCAGCAGCTTATCCGCAGGGGGAAGGTTTATCAGGAATTCAGATACGCAGTATTTT. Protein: CASSLSAGGRFIRNSDTQYF.

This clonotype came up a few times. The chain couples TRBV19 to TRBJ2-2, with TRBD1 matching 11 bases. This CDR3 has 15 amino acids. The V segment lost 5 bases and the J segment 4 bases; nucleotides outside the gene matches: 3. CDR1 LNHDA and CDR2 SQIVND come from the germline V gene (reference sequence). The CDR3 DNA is TGTGCCAGTAGTGGACAGGGGGCGATCACCGGGGAGCTGTTTTTT. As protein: CASSGQGAITGELFF.

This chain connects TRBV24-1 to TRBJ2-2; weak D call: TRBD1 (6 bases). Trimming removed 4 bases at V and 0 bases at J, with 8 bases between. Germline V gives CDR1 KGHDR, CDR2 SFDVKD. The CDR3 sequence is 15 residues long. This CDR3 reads CATSEGTTNTGELFF. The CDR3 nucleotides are TGTGCCACCAGTGAAGGGACAACGAACACCGGGGAGCTGTTTTTT.